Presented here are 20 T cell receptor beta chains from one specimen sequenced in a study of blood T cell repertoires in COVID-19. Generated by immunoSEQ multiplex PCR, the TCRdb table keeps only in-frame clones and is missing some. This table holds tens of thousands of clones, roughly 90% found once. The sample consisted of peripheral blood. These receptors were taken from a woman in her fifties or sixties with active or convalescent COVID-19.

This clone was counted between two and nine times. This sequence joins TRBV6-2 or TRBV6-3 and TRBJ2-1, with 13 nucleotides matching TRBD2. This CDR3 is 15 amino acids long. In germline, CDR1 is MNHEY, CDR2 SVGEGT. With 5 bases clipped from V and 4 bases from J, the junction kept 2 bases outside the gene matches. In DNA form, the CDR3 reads TGTGCCAGCAGTGGGACTAGCGGGGAATACAATGAGCAGTTCTTC. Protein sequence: CASSGTSGEYNEQFF.

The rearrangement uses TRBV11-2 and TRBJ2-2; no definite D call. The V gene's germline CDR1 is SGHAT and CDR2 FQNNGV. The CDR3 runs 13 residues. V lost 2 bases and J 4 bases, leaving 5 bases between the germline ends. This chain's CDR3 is CASSLFGTGELFF. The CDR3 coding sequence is TGTGCCAGCAGCTTATTCGGCACCGGGGAGCTGTTTTTT.

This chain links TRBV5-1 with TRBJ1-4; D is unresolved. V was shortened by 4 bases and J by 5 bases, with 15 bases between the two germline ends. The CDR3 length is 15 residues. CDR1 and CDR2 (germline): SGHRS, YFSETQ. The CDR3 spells CASSPRTGENEKLFF. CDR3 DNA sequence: TGCGCCAGCAGCCCTCGGACGGGAGAGAATGAAAAACTGTTTTTT.

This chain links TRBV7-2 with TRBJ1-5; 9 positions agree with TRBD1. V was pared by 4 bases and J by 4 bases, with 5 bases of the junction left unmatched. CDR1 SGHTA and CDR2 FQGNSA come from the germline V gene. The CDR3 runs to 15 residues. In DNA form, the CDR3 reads TGTGCCAGCAGCTACACCGGGACAGGGAATCAGCCCCAGCATTTT. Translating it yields CASSYTGTGNQPQHF.

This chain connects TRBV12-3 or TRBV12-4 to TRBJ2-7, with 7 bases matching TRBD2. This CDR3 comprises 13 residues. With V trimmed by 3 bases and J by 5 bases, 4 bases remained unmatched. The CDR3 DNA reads TGTGCCAGCAGTTTTCTTCGGGGGGACGAGCAGTACTTC. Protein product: CASSFLRGDEQYF.

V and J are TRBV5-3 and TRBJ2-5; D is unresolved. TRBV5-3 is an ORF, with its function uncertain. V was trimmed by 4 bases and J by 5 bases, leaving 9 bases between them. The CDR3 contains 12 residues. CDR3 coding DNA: TGTGCCAGAAGCCCGGGTCGGGAGACCCAGTACTTC. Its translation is CARSPGRETQYF.

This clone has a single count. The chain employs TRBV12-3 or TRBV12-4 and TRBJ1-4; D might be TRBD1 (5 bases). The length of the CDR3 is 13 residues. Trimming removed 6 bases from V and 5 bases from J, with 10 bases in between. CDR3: CASSPRGNEKLFF. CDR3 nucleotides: TGTGCCAGCAGCCCCCGGGGGAATGAAAAACTGTTTTTT.

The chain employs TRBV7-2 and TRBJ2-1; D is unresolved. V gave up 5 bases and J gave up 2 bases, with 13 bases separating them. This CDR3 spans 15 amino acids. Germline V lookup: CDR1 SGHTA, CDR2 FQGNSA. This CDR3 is CASSKEYNPYNEQFF. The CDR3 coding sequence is TGTGCCAGCAGCAAAGAGTATAACCCCTACAATGAGCAGTTCTTC.

As DNA, the CDR3 is TGTGCCAGCAGTTACGGAGGAGGCCGGGGGTCAGAGACCCAGTACTTC. This sequence encodes CASSYGGGRGSETQYF. The chain carries TRBV6-5 and TRBJ2-5, with D possibly TRBD2 on 6 matching bases. Germline V CDR1 and CDR2: MNHEY, SVGAGI. V was cut by 2 bases and J by 4 bases, with 17 bases left in between. This CDR3 is 16 amino acids long.

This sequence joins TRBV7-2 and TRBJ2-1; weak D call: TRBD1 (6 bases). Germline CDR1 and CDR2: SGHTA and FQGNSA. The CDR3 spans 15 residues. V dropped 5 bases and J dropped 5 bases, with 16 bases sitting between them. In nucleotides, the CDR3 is TGTGCCAGCAGCCGCGGTCAGGGGTTAAACAATGAGCAGTTCTTC. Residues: CASSRGQGLNNEQFF.

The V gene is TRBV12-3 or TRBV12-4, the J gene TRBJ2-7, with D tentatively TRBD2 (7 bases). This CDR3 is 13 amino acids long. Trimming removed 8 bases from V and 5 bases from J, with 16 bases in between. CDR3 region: CASSTPGGHEQYF. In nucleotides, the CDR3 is TGTGCCAGCTCCACCCCCGGGGGGCACGAGCAGTACTTC.

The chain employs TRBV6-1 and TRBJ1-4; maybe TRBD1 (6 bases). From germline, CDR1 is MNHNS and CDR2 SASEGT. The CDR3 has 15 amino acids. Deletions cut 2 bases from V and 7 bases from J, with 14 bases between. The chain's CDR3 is CASSEIRGIGEKLFF. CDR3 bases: TGTGCCAGCAGTGAAATTAGGGGGATCGGTGAAAAACTGTTTTTT.

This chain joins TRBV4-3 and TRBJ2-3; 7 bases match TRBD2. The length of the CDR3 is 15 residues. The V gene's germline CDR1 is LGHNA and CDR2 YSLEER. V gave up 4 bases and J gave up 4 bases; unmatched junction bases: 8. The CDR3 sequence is CASSPFMGGADTQYF. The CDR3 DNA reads TGCGCCAGCAGCCCTTTTATGGGGGGGGCAGATACGCAGTATTTT.

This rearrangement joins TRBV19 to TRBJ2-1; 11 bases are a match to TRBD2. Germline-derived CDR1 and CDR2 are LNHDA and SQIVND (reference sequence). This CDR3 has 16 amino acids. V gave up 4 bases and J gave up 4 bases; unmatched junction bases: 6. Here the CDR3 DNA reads TGTGCCAGTAGTACCTTTAGCGGGGGGGTTTACAATGAGCAGTTCTTC. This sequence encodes CASSTFSGGVYNEQFF.

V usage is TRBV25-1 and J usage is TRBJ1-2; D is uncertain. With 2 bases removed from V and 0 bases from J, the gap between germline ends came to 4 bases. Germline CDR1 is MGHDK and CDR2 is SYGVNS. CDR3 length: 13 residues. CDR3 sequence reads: CASSERANYGYTF. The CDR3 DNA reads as TGTGCCAGCAGTGAACGGGCTAACTATGGCTACACCTTC.

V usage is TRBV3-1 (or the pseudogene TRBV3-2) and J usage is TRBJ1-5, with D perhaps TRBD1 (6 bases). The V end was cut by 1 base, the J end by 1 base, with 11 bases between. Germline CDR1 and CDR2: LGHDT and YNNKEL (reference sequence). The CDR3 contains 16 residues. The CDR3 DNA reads TGTGCCAGCAGCCAAGGGACGAGGGGGAGCAATCAGCCCCAGCATTTT. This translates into CASSQGTRGSNQPQHF.

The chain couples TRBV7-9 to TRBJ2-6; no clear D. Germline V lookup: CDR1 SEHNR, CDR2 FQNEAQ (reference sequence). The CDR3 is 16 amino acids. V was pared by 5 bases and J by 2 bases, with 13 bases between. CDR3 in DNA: TGTGCCAGCAGCCGACGCCCCCAGGCTGGGGCCAACGTCCTGACTTTC. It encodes CASSRRPQAGANVLTF.

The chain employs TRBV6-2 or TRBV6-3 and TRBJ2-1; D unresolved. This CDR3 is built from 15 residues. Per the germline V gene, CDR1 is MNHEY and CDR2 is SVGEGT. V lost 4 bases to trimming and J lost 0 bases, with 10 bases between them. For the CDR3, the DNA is TGTGCCAGCAGTTTACGAGATAGCTCCTACAATGAGCAGTTCTTC. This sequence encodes CASSLRDSSYNEQFF.

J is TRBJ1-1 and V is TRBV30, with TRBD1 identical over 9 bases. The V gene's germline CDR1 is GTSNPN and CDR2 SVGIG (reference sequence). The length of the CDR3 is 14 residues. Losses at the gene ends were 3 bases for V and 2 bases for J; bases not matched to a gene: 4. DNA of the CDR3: TGTGCCTGGAGCACGGGACAGGGTAACACTGAAGCTTTCTTT. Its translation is CAWSTGQGNTEAFF.

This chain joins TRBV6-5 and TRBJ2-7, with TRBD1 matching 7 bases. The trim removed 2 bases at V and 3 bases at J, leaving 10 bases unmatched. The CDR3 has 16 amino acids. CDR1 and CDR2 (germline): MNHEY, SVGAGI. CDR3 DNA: TGTGCCAGCAGTTACACCCCGACAGGGTCGGACTACGAGCAGTACTTC. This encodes CASSYTPTGSDYEQYF.